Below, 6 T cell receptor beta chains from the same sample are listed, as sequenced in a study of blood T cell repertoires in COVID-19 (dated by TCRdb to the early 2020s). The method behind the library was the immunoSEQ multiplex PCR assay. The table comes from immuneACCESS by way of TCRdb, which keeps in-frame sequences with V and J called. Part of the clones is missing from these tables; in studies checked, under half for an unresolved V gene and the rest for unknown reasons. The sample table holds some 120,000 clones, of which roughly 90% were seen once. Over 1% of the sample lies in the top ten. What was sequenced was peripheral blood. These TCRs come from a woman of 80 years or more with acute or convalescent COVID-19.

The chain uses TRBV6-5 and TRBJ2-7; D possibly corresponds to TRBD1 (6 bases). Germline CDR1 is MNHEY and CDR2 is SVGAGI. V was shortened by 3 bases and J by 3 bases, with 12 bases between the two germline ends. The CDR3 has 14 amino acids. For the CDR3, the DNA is TGTGCCAGCAGTTATACAGAAGGGGGCTACGAGCAGTACTTC. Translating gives CASSYTEGGYEQYF.

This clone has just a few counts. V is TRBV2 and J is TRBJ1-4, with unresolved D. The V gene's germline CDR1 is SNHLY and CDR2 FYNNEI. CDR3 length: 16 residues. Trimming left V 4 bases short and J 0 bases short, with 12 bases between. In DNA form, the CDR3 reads TGTGCCAGCAGTGGGTTACAGCCCTCAACTAATGAAAAACTGTTTTTT. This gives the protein CASSGLQPSTNEKLFF.

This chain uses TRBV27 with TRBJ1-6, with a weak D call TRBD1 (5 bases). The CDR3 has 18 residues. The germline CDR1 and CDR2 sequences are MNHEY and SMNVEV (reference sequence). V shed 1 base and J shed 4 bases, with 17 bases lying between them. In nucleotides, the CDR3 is TGTGCCAGCAGTTTATATTCAATCGGGGGAGGGTATAATTCACCCCTCCACTTT. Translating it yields CASSLYSIGGGYNSPLHF.

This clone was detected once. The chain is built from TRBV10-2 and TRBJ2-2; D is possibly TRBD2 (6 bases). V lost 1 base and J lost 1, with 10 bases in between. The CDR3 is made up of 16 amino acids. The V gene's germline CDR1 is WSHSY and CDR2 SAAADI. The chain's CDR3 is CASSEFVGGNTGELFF. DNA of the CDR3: TGCGCCAGCAGTGAGTTTGTGGGGGGGAACACCGGGGAGCTGTTTTTT.

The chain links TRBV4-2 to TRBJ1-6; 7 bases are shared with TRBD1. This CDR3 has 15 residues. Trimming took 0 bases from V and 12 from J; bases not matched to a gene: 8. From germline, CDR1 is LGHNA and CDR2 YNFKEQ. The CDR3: CASSQEKGAVGPLHF. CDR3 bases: TGTGCCAGCAGCCAAGAGAAGGGGGCAGTAGGACCCCTCCACTTT.

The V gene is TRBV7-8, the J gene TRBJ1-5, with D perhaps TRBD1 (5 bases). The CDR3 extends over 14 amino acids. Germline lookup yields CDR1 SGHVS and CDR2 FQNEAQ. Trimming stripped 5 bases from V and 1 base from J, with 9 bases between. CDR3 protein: CASSMGLSNQPQHF. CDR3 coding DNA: TGTGCCAGCAGCATGGGGCTGAGCAATCAGCCCCAGCATTTT.